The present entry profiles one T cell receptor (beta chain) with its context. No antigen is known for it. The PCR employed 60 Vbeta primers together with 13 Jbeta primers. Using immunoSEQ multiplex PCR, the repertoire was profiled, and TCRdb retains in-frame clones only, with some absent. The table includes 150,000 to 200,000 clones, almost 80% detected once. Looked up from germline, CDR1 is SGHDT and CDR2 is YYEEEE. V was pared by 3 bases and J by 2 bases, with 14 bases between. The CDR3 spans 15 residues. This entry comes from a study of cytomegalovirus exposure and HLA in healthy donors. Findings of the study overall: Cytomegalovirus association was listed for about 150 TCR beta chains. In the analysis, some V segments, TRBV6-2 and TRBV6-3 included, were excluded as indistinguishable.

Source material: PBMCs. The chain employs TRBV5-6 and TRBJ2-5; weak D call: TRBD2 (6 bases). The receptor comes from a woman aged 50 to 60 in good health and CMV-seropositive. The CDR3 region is CASSSPAGPQETQYF. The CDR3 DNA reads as TGTGCCAGCAGCTCCCCCGCGGGGCCTCAAGAGACCCAGTACTTC. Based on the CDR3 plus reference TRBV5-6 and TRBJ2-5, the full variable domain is DAGVTQSPTHLIKTRGQQVTLRCSPKSGHDTVSWYQQALGQGPQFIFQYYEEEERQRGNFPDRFSGHQFPNYSSELNVNALLLGDSALYLCASSSPAGPQETQYFGPGTRLLVL.